This is a list of T cell receptor beta chains from one sample in a study of shared clonotypes between healthy human individuals. Only in-frame clones appear in the TCRdb table, and some are missing; sequencing was by immunoSEQ multiplex PCR. The sample yields 1,500,000 or so clones, approximately 96% seen once. The sequenced sample was naive CD4+ T cells sorted from blood. The receptor set was obtained from a man aged 25 to 45 in good health. Both conserved end residues are part of each CDR3. Fields, in order: clone size, J gene, V gene, D gene, CDR3 protein, CDR3 DNA. D genes are given only for firm matches. Only part of the rows carry a size: once, few, many, or a class if the clone is expanded.

>-|TRBJ2-1|TRBV27|-
CASSLEGVPSSYNEQFF
TGTGCCAGCAGTTTAGAAGGTGTTCCAAGCTCCTACAATGAGCAGTTCTTC
>once|TRBJ2-1|TRBV28|-
CASRAPGPASGVYNEQFF
TGTGCCAGCAGAGCCCCGGGGCCTGCGAGTGGGGTTTACAATGAGCAGTTCTTC
>-|TRBJ2-3|TRBV10-3|-
CAISESSSRGYATDTQYF
TGTGCCATCAGTGAGTCGAGTTCTAGAGGGTATGCCACAGATACGCAGTATTTT
>-|TRBJ2-2|TRBV5-5|TRBD1
CASSRTGGHGELFF
TGTGCCAGCAGCCGGACAGGGGGCCACGGGGAGCTGTTTTTT
>-|TRBJ2-2|TRBV7-2|TRBD1
CASSGPGQTNTGELFF
TGTGCCAGCAGTGGGCCGGGACAGACGAACACCGGGGAGCTGTTTTTT
>-|TRBJ2-5|TRBV14|-
CASSQDGSWGETQYF
TGTGCCAGCAGCCAAGACGGTTCCTGGGGGGAGACCCAGTACTTC
>-|TRBJ1-1|TRBV20-1|-
CSATDTPEAFF
TGCAGTGCTACAGACACGCCTGAAGCTTTCTTT
>-|TRBJ2-2|TRBV5-1|TRBD1
CASRPQGAKDTGELFF
TGCGCCAGCAGACCCCAGGGGGCGAAGGACACCGGGGAGCTGTTTTTT
>-|TRBJ1-1|TRBV15|-
CATSRAGITEAFF
TGTGCCACCAGCAGGGCAGGTATTACTGAAGCTTTCTTT
>-|TRBJ2-3|TRBV19|TRBD2
CASSTPYSGTSGRKDTQYF
TGTGCCAGTAGTACCCCTTACTCCGGGACTAGCGGCAGAAAGGATACGCAGTATTTT
>-|TRBJ1-1|TRBV11-2|-
CASSLAEYGGLGGTEAFF
TGTGCCAGCAGCTTAGCGGAGTACGGGGGGCTAGGGGGCACTGAAGCTTTCTTT
>-|TRBJ2-2|TRBV28|TRBD2
CASSRLAGVGTGELFF
TGTGCCAGCAGTCGACTAGCGGGGGTGGGAACCGGGGAGCTGTTTTTT
>once|TRBJ2-2|TRBV18|TRBD2
CASSVKIAGVRTGELFF
TGTGCCAGCTCAGTCAAAATAGCGGGAGTGCGGACCGGGGAGCTGTTTTTT
>-|TRBJ2-7|TRBV7-2|TRBD1
CASRSGLGQGKYEQYF
TGTGCCAGCAGAAGCGGGCTAGGACAGGGGAAATACGAGCAGTACTTC
>-|TRBJ2-6|TRBV2|TRBD1
CASIKDRADGANVLTF
TGTGCCAGCATTAAAGACAGGGCTGATGGGGCCAACGTCCTGACTTTC
>-|TRBJ2-1|TRBV5-1|TRBD2
CASAGELAGEGNEQFF
TGCGCCAGCGCCGGGGAACTAGCGGGAGAGGGCAATGAGCAGTTCTTC
>-|TRBJ1-4|TRBV18|-
CASSPGGSEKLFF
TGTGCCAGCTCACCAGGGGGTAGTGAAAAACTGTTTTTT
>-|TRBJ2-1|TRBV5-1|-
CASSLEAISNREQFF
TGCGCCAGCAGCTTAGAAGCGATCAGCAATCGGGAGCAGTTCTTC
>-|TRBJ2-3|TRBV5-1|TRBD2
CASSLGQLGLPKDTQYF
TGCGCCAGCAGCTTGGGACAGCTGGGACTACCCAAAGATACGCAGTATTTT
>-|TRBJ2-7|TRBV28|-
CASRATGFIGEDSPSYEQYF
TGTGCCAGCAGAGCGACCGGGTTCATAGGGGAGGACTCACCGTCCTACGAGCAGTACTTC
>once|TRBJ2-3|TRBV19|-
CASSIVQGPNTQYF
TGTGCCAGTAGTATTGTACAGGGTCCGAATACGCAGTATTTT
>-|TRBJ2-3|TRBV5-1|-
CASSLDSTDTQYF
TGCGCCAGCAGCTTGGACTCTACAGATACGCAGTATTTT
>-|TRBJ2-2|TRBV2|-
CASSEYREGGELFF
TGTGCCAGCAGTGAATACAGGGAGGGCGGGGAGCTGTTTTTT
>-|TRBJ2-4|TRBV7-2|TRBD2
CASSPGLTSLAKNIQYF
TGTGCCAGCAGCCCGGGACTAACCTCTTTGGCCAAAAACATTCAGTACTTC
>once|TRBJ2-7|TRBV6-5|-
CASSYRDYIYEQYF
TGTGCCAGCAGTTACCGAGACTACATCTACGAGCAGTACTTC
>once|TRBJ2-3|TRBV7-8|TRBD2
CASSLVLAGGPVDTQYF
TGTGCCAGCAGCTTAGTGCTAGCGGGAGGGCCAGTAGATACGCAGTATTTT
>-|TRBJ1-4|TRBV15|-
CATRIGGYYEKLFF
TGTGCCACCAGGATTGGGGGGTATTATGAAAAACTGTTTTTT
>-|TRBJ2-2|TRBV5-5|-
CASSFWGVTGELFF
TGTGCCAGCAGCTTTTGGGGAGTCACCGGGGAGCTGTTTTTT
>-|TRBJ2-2|TRBV10-3|-
CAISENGQARTGELFF
TGTGCCATCAGTGAGAACGGCCAAGCGAGAACCGGGGAGCTGTTTTTT
>-|TRBJ1-2|TRBV5-1|-
CASSSLRGGSHGYTF
TGCGCCAGCAGCTCCCTTCGTGGGGGCTCTCATGGCTACACCTTC
>-|TRBJ2-1|TRBV12-5|TRBD2
CASGPTSGLLDEQFF
TGTGCTAGTGGCCCCACTAGCGGGCTCCTAGATGAGCAGTTCTTC
>once|TRBJ2-7|TRBV5-1|-
CASSRGNIQGNEQYF
TGCGCCAGCAGCAGGGGAAACATACAGGGTAACGAGCAGTACTTC
>-|TRBJ2-7|TRBV7-2|-
CASSLQGYEQYF
TGTGCCAGCAGCTTACAGGGATACGAGCAGTACTTC
>-|TRBJ1-2|TRBV5-1|-
CASSLAGAIFYGYTF
TGCGCCAGCAGCTTGGCCGGGGCGATATTCTATGGCTACACCTTC
>-|TRBJ1-2|TRBV28|-
CASSLTQGYYGYTF
TGTGCCAGCAGTTTAACGCAGGGATACTATGGCTACACCTTC
>-|TRBJ2-7|TRBV30|-
CAWMKESYEQYF
TGTGCCTGGATGAAGGAATCCTACGAGCAGTACTTC
>-|TRBJ2-6|TRBV9|TRBD1
CASSVLGQGTGANVLTF
TGTGCCAGCAGTGTCCTCGGACAGGGGACTGGGGCCAACGTCCTGACTTTC
>-|TRBJ2-3|TRBV28|TRBD2
CASSRTSPPSDTQYF
TGTGCCAGCAGCAGGACTAGCCCTCCGTCCGATACGCAGTATTTT